Detailed here is one T cell receptor (beta chain). Its antigen is undetermined. The length of the CDR3 is 15 residues. Germline V lookup: CDR1 SGHRS, CDR2 YFSETQ. V gave up 1 base and J gave up 7 bases; unmatched junction bases: 6. TCRdb's table, derived via immunoSEQ multiplex PCR, lists solely in-frame clones and lacks some. This table holds 900,000 to 1,200,000 clones, around 82% found once. The sample belongs to a study of shared clonotypes between healthy human individuals. Regarding the study as a whole: Generation of non-shared clonotypes was less probable than generation of clonotypes shared by all four donors.

The chain combines TRBV5-1 with TRBJ2-1; TRBD2 aligns across 9 bases. Sequenced material: memory CD4+ T cells from PBMCs. Subset specified: CD45RA-negative fraction. The TCR sequence derives from a man between 18 and 29 years old in good health. Some clones in this sample may be carry-over from other donors' samples. The CDR3 loop reads CASSLLAGVKNEQFF. For the CDR3, the DNA is TGCGCCAGCAGCTTGTTAGCGGGAGTGAAAAATGAGCAGTTCTTC.